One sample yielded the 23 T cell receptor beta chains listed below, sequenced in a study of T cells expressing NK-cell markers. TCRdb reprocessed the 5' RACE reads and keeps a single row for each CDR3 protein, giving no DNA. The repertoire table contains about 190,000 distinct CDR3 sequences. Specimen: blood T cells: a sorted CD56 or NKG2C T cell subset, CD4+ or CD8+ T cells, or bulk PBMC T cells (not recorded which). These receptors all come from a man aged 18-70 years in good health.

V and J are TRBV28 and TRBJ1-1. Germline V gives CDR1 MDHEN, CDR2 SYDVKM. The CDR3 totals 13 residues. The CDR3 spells CASSFQYNTEAFF.

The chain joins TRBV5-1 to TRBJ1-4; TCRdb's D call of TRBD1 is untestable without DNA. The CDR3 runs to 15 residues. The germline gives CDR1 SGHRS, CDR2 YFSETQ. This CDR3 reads CASSSEDRGREKLFF.

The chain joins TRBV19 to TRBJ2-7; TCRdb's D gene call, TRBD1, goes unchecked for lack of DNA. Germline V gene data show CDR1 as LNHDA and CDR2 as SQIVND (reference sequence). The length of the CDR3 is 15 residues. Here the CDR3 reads CASSIWGQGSYEQYF.

This CDR3 is CATSGGTGVQFF. The chain uses TRBV24-1 and TRBJ2-1; there is no DNA to check the TCRdb D call of TRBD1. The CDR3 has 12 residues. In germline, CDR1 is KGHDR, CDR2 SFDVKD.

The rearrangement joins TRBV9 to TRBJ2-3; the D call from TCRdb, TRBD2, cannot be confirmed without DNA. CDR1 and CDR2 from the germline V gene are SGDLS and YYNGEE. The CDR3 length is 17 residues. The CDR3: CASAPRTSGGATDTQYF.

The CDR3 reads CASSLPNTGELFF. V gene TRBV11-1 combines with J gene TRBJ2-2. Looked up from germline, CDR1 is SGHAT and CDR2 is FQDESV (reference sequence). This CDR3 is built from 13 residues.

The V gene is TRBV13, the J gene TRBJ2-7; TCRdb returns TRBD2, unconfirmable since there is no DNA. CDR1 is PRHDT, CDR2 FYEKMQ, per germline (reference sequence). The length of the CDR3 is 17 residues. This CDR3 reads CASSSYRLAGERGEQYF. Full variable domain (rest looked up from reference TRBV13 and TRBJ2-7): AAGVIQSPRHLIKEKRETATLKCYPIPRHDTVYWYQQGPGQDPQFLISFYEKMQSDKGSIPDRFSAQQFSDYHSELNMSSLELGDSALYFCASSSYRLAGERGEQYFGPGTRLTVT.

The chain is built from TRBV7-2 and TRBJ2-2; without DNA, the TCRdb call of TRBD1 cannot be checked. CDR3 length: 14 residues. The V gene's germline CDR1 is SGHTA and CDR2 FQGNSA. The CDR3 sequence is CASSWDRYPGELFF. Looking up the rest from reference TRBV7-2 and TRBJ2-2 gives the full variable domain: GAGVSQSPSNKVTEKGKDVELRCDPISGHTALYWYRQSLGQGLEFLIYFQGNSAPDKSGLPSDRFSAERTGGSVSTLTIQRTQQEDSAVYLCASSWDRYPGELFFGEGSRLTVL.

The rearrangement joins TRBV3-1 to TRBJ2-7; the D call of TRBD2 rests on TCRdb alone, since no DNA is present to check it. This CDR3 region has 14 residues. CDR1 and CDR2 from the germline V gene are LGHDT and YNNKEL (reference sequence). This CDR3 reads CASSQASTDHEQYF.

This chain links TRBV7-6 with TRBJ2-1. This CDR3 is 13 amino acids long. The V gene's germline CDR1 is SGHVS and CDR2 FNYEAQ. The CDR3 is CASSSTKYNEQFF.

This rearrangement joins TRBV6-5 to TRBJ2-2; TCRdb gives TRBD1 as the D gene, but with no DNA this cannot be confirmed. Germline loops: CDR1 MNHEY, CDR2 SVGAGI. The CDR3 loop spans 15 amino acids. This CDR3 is CASSYAGGDTGELFF.

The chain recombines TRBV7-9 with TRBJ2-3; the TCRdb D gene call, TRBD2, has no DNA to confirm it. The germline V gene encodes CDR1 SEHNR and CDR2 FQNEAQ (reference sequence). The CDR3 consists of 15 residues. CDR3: CASSPAASGGAAQYF.

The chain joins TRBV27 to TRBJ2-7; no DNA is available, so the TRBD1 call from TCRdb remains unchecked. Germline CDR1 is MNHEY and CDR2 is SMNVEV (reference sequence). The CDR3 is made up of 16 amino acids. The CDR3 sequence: CASSLSGQGAGYEQYF.

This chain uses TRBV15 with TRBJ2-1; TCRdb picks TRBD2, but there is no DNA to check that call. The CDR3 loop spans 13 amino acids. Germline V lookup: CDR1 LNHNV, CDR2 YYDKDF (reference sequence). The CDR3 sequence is CATSNDPSGEQFF.

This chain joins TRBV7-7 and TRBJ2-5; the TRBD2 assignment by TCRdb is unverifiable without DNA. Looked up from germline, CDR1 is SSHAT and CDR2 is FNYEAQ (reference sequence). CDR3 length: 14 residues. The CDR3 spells CASSPGTSWETQYF.

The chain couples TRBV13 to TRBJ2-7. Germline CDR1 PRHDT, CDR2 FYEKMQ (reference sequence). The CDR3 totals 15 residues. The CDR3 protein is CASSYKGQGSYEQYF.

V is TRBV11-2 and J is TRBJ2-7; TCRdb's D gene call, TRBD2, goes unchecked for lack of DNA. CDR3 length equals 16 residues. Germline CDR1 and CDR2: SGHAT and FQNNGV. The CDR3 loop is CASSFTPGLAGYEQYF.

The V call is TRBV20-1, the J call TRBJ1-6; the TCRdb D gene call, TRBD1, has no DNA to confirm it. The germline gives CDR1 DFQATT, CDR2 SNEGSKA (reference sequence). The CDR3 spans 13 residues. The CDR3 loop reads CSARGGNNSPLHF.

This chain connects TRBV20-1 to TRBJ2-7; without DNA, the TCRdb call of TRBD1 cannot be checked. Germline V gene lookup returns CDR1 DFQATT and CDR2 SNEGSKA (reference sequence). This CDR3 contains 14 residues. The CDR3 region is CSAEMGGESYEQYF.

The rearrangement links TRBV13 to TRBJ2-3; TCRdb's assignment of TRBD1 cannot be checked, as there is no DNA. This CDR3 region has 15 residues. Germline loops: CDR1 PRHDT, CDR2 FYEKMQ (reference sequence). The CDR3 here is CASSLNDRVPDTQYF. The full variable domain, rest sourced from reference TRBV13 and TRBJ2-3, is AAGVIQSPRHLIKEKRETATLKCYPIPRHDTVYWYQQGPGQDPQFLISFYEKMQSDKGSIPDRFSAQQFSDYHSELNMSSLELGDSALYFCASSLNDRVPDTQYFGPGTRLTVL.

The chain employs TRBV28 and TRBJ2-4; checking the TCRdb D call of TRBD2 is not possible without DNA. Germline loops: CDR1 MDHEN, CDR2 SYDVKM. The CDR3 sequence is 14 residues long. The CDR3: CASSPFGGGNIQYF.

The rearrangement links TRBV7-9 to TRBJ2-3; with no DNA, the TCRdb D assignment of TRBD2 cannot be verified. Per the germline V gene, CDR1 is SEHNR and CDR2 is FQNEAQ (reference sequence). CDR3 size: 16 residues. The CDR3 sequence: CASSSGAGGVTDTQYF.

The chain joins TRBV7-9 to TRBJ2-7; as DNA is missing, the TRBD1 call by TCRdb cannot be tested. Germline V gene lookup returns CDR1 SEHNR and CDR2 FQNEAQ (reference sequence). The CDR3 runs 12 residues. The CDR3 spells CASSLGPGTGYF.